This TCR beta chain appears in the sequencing data of a study of Ad26.COV2.S vaccination and SARS-CoV-2 variants. Findings and caveats of the study: Placebo recipients trailed vaccine recipients in spike-specific TCR breadth. Substantial post-vaccination breadth of spike-specific CD8+ and CD4+ T cell responses was reported. Placebo and vaccine recipients had non-spike TCR breadth that was similar.

Documented treatment: 15 to 20 received Ad26.COV2.S at low or high dose, single or two shots; 5 received placebo; per-sample allocation not given. On day 63 after the first injection, vaccine and placebo recipients gave samples. An 18-55-year-old adult in Boston served as donor. As concerns this clone: Its antigen remains unidentified.

This CDR3 comprises 14 residues. From germline, CDR1 is ENHRY and CDR2 SYGVKD. The ends were cut back, 4 bases at V and 5 bases at J, with 14 bases in the middle. Assay: immunoSEQ multiplex PCR; the TCRdb copy retains only in-frame clones and omits some. This sample carries about 680,000 clones, roughly nine tenths of them seen once, and the ten largest clones take around 1.4%. This chain links TRBV10-3 with TRBJ1-2, with D unclear. Source: peripheral blood, taken in a trial of Ad26.COV2.S vaccine versus placebo. This TCR came from a person between 18 and 65 years old who received the Ad26.COV2.S COVID-19 vaccine or a placebo. The CDR3 DNA is TGTGCCATCAGTGCCGGCGGCACTTCGTATGGCTACACCTTC. Its protein product is CAISAGGTSYGYTF.